This is a list of T cell receptor beta chains from one sample in a study of T cell responses to AZD1222 COVID-19 vaccine. TCRdb's copy holds only in-frame clones and misses some; the assay was immunoSEQ multiplex PCR. Of some 130,000 clones detected, 88% appear once; the ten largest clones hold around 8%. This specimen consisted of peripheral blood, obtained on day 0 of AZD1222 vaccination. These receptors all stem from an adult in good health. Each CDR3 is given without its conserved first and last residue. Part of the rows lack a size; the others show once, few, many or a class for expanded clones.

v_call,clone_size,cdr3_aa
TRBV7-8,.,ASIEANTGELF
TRBV4-3,.,ASSQTWLGGELF
TRBV12-3/TRBV12-4,.,ASTGVRNTEAF
TRBV5-1,.,ASSLTQGTEAF
TRBV5-1,.,ASSPNGLAGVSYEQY
TRBV11-2,.,ASRSTGGAGNTIY
TRBV29-1,.,SVELLAGGRNNEQF
TRBV30,few,AWSQWTPPHNSPLH
TRBV6-6,.,ASGKRGNSYNEQF
TRBV5-8,.,ASSLGKGRGEKLF
TRBV25-1,.,ASSEPGRGNQPQH
TRBV5-1,.,ASSPGTTGNTIY
TRBV5-1,.,ASSFLRTSYEQY
TRBV28,.,ASSHGRTNEKLF
TRBV11-2,few,ASSLSPPQGAQDEQY
TRBV4-3,once,ASSQDYHEQY
TRBV7-2,.,ASSLAGGSSYEQY
TRBV2,.,ASRYRANTEAF
TRBV18,.,ASGTTAGEETQY
TRBV19,.,ASSISRAPNEKLF
TRBV10-2,.,ASRDLAGGFGELF
TRBV3-1/TRBV3-2,.,ASSQEGSNEKLF
TRBV5-1,.,ASSSGYSEAF
TRBV5-1,.,ASSGATGTGYEAF
TRBV2,once,ASSETPGSTDTQY
TRBV5-5,.,ASSLAGQGRGETQY
TRBV6-5,.,ASTKRDRAYEQY
TRBV5-1,.,ASALRGLSEKLF
TRBV27,few,ASSLDMRNTEAF
TRBV18,.,ASSPTGIYEQY
TRBV6-2/TRBV6-3,.,ASSLDTSYEQY
TRBV7-2,.,ASSPGGGSGQPQH
TRBV2,.,ASTYRQGPPGNTIY
TRBV6-2/TRBV6-3,.,ASSYPKDRAEQY
TRBV11-2,.,ASSLDRGDEQF
TRBV9,.,ASSATGDTGELF
TRBV25-1,.,ASSENGGQAYGYT
TRBV5-1,.,ASSSGQGTNQPQH
TRBV19,.,ASSRGQVPSQPQH
TRBV18,.,ASSPTSEDTQY